What follows describes a single T cell receptor (beta chain). Time point specified: pretreatment peripheral blood. The data originate from a study of PD-L1 blockade in urothelial cancer. Study-level background: Bladder-origin urothelial cancer in males described most of the roughly 30 patients.

The table came from immunoSEQ multiplex PCR; TCRdb's copy has only in-frame clones and leaves some out. This table holds 55,000 to 80,000 clones, approximately 86% found once. Germline trimming cut 2 bases from V and 8 bases from J; bases unmatched to any gene: 5. Per germline, CDR1 MNHEY and CDR2 SVGAGI. CDR3 length equals 15 residues. The chain employs TRBV6-5 and TRBJ1-6; 8 bases agree with TRBD1. Sequencing was performed on PBMCs, taken around atezolizumab (anti-PD-L1) treatment. The TCR was taken from a man aged 55 to 70 with urothelial cancer. The CDR3 DNA reads TGTGCCAGCAGTTACCGAGGACAGGGACATTCACCCCTCCACTTT. As protein: CASSYRGQGHSPLHF.